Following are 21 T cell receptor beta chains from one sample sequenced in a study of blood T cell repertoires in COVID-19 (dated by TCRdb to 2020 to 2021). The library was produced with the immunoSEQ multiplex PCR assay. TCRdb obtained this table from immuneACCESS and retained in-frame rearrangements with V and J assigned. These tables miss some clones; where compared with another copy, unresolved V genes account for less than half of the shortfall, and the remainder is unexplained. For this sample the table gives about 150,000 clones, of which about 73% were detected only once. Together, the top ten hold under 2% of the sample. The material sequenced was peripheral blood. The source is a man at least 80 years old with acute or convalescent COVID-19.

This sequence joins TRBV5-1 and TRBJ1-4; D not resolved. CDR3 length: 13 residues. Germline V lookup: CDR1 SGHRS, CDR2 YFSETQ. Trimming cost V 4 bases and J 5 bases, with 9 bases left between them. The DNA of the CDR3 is TGCGCCAGCAGCGGGGAGGGAAATGAAAAACTGTTTTTT. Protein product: CASSGEGNEKLFF.

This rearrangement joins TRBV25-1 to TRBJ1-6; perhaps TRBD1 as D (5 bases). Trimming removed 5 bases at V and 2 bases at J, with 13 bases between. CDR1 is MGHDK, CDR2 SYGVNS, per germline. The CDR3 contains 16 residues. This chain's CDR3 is CASSPFGGTYNSPLHF. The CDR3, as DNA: TGTGCCAGCAGTCCCTTCGGGGGTACCTATAATTCACCCCTCCACTTT.

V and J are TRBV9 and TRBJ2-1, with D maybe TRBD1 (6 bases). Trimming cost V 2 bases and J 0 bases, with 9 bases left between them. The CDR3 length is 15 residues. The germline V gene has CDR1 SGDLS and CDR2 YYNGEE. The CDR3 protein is CASSVDSYSYNEQFF. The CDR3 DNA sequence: TGTGCCAGCAGCGTGGACAGCTACTCCTACAATGAGCAGTTCTTC. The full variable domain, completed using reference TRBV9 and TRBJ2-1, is DSGVTQTPKHLITATGQRVTLRCSPRSGDLSVYWYQQSLDQGLQFLIQYYNGEERAKGNILERFSAQQFPDLHSELNLSSLELGDSALYFCASSVDSYSYNEQFFGPGTRLTVL.

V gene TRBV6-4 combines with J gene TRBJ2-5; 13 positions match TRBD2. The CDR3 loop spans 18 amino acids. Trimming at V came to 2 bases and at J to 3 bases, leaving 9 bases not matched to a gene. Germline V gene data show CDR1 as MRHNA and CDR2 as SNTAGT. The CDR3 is CASSDPTSTSGGEETQYF. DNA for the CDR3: TGTGCCAGCAGTGACCCAACCTCAACTAGCGGGGGGGAAGAGACCCAGTACTTC.

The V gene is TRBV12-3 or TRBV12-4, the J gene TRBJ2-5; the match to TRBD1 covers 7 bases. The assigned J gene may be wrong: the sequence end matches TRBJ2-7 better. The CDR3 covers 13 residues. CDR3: CASSFGTASEQYF. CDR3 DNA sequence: TGTGCCAGCAGTTTCGGGACAGCCTCCGAGCAGTACTTC.

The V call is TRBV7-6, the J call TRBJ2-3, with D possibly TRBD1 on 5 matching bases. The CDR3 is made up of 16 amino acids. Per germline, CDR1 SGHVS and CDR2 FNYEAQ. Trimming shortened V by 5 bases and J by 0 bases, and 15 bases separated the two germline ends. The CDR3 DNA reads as TGTGCCAGCAGCCTAGGGGCTACCTCTAGCACAGATACGCAGTATTTT. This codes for CASSLGATSSTDTQYF.

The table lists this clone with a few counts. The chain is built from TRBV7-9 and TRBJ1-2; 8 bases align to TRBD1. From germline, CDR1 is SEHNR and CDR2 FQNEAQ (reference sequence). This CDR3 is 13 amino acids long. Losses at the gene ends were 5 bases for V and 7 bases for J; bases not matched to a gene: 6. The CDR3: CASSQGQGGGYTF. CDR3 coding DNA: TGTGCCAGCAGCCAAGGACAGGGAGGTGGCTACACCTTC.

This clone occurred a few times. CDR3 protein: CASSPRTPNSPLHF. CDR3 DNA sequence: TGTGCCAGCAGTCCCCGGACACCTAATTCACCCCTCCACTTT. The V call is TRBV6-5, the J call TRBJ1-6, with D tentatively TRBD1 (5 bases). CDR3 length: 14 amino acids. Trimming cost V 5 bases and J 6 bases, with 11 bases left between them. Germline CDR1 reads MNHEY; CDR2 reads SVGAGI.

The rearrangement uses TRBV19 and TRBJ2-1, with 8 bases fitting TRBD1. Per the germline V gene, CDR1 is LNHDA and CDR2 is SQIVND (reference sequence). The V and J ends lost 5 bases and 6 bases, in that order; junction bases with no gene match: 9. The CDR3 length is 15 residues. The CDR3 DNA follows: TGTGCCAGTAGTCCCCGACAGGGGAATGGCAATGAGCAGTTCTTC. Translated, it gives CASSPRQGNGNEQFF.

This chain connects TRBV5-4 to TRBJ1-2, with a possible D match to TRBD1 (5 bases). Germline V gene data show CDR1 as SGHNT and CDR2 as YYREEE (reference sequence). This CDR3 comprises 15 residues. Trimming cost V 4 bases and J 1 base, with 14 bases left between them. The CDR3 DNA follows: TGTGCCAGCAGCCCCACAGGAGCTTTTAACTATGGCTACACCTTC. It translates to CASSPTGAFNYGYTF.

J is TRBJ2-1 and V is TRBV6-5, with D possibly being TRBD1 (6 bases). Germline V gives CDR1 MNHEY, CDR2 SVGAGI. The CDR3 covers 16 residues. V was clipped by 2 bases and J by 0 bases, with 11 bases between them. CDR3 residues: CASSYPTGSSYNEQFF. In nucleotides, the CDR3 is TGTGCCAGCAGTTACCCAACAGGGAGCTCCTACAATGAGCAGTTCTTC.

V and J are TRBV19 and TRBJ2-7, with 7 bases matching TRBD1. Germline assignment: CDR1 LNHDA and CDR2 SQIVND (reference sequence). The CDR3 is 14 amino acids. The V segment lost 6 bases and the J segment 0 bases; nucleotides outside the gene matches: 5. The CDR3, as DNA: TGTGCCAGTAGCCCGGGACAGACCTCCTACGAGCAGTACTTC. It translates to CASSPGQTSYEQYF.

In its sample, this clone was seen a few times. This CDR3 is CASRRGEETQYF. CDR3 DNA: TGCGCCAGCAGGCGGGGGGAAGAGACCCAGTACTTC. V and J are TRBV5-1 and TRBJ2-5; 8 bases map to TRBD2. Germline V gene data show CDR1 as SGHRS and CDR2 as YFSETQ. The CDR3 sequence is 12 residues long. V was clipped by 5 bases and J by 3 bases; unmatched bases: 0.

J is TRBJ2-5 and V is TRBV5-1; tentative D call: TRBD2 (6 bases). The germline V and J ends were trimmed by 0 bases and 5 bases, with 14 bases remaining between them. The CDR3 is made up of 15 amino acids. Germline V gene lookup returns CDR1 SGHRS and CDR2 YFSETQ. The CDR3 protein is CASSLAGGSRETQYF. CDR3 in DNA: TGCGCCAGCAGCTTGGCCGGGGGATCCCGGGAGACCCAGTACTTC.

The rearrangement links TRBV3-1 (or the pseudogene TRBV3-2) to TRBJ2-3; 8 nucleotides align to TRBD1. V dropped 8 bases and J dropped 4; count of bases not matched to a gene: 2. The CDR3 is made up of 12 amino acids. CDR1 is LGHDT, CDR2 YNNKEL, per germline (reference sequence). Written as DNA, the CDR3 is TGTGCCAGCCTGGGACAGGCAGATACGCAGTATTTT. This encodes CASLGQADTQYF.

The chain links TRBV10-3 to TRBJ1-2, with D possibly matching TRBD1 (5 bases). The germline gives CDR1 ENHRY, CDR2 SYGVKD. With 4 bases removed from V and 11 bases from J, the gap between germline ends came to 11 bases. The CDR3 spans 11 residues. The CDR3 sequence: CAISADKGYTF. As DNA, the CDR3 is TGTGCCATCAGTGCGGACAAGGGTTACACCTTC.

The CDR3 sequence: CASSPSGEDTGELFF. DNA for the CDR3: TGTGCCAGCTCACCTTCGGGGGAGGATACCGGGGAGCTGTTTTTT. The chain has TRBV18 and TRBJ2-2; TRBD2 is a possible D gene (6 bases). Germline V gene data show CDR1 as KGHSH and CDR2 as LQKENI. Trimming left V 3 bases short and J 5 bases short, with 13 bases between. The CDR3 loop spans 15 amino acids.

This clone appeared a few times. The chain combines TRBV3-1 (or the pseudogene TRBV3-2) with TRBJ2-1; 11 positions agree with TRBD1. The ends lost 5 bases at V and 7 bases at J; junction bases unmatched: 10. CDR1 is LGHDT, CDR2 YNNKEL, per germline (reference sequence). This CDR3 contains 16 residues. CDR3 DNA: TGTGCCAGCAGCGAAAACCCCGGACAGGGGGCAAATGAGCAGTTCTTC. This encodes CASSENPGQGANEQFF.

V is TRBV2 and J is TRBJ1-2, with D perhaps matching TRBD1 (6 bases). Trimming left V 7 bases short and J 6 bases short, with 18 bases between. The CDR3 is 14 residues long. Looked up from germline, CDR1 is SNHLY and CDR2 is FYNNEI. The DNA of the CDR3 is TGTGCCAGCACCCCCACGACAGGCCCCGATGGCTACACCTTC. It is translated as CASTPTTGPDGYTF.

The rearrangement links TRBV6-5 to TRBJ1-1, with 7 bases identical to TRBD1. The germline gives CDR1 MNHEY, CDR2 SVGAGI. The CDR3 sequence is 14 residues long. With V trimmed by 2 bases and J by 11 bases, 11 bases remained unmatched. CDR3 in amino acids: CASSYTAPTGTAFF. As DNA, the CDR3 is TGTGCCAGCAGTTACACGGCCCCGACAGGGACCGCTTTCTTT.

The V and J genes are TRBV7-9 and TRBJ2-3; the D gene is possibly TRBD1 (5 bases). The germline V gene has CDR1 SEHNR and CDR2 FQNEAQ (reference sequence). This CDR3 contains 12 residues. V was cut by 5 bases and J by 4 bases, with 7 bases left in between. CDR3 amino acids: CASSLTADTQYF. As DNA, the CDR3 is TGTGCCAGCAGCCTGACAGCAGATACGCAGTATTTT.